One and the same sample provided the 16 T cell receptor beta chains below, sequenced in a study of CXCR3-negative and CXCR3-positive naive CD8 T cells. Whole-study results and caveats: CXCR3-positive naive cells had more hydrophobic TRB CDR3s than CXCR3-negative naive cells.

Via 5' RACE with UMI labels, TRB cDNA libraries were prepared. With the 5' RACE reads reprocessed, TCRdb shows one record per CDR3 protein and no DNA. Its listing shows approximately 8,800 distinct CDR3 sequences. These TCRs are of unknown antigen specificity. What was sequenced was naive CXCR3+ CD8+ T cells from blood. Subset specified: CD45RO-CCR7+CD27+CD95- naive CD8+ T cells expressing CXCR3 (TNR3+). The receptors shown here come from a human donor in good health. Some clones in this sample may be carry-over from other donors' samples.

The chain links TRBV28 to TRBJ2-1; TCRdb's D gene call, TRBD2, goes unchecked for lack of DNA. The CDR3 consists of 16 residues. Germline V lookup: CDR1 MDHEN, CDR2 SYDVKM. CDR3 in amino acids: CASSLWGGTSYNEQFF.

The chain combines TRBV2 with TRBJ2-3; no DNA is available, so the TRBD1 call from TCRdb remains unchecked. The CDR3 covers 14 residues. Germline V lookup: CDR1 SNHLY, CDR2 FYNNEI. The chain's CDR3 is CASTRGRQIDTQYF. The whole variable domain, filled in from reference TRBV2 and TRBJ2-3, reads EPEVTQTPSHQVTQMGQEVILRCVPISNHLYFYWYRQILGQKVEFLVSFYNNEISEKSEIFDDQFSVERPDGSNFTLKIRSTKLEDSAMYFCASTRGRQIDTQYFGPGTRLTVL.

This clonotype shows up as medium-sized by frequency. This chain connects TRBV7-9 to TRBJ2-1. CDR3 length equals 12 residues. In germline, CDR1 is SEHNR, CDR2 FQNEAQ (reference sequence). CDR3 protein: CASSLLVHEQFF.

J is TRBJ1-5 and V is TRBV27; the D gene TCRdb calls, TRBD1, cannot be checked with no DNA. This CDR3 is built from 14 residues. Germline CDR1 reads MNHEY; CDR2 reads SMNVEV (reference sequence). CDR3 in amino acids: CASSSGAGNQPQHF.

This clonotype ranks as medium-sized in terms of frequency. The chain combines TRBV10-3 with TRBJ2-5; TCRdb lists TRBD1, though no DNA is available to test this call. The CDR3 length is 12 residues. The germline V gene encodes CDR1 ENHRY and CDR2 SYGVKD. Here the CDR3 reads CAISPGEETQYF.

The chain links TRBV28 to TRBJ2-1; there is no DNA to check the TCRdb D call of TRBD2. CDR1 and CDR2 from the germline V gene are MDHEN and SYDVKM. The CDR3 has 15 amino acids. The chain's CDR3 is CASIEAGEGYNEQFF. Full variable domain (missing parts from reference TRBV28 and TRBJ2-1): DVKVTQSSRYLVKRTGEKVFLECVQDMDHENMFWYRQDPGLGLRLIYFSYDVKMKEKGDIPEGYSVSREKKERFSLILESASTNQTSMYLCASIEAGEGYNEQFFGPGTRLTVL.

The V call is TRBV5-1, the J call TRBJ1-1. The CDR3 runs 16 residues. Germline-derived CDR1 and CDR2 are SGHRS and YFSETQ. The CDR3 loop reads CASQIKPDRLKTEAFF.

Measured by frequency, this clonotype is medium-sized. The CDR3 protein is CSAISSGSYEQYF. The genes are TRBV20-1 and TRBJ2-7; TCRdb designates TRBD2, a call that cannot be tested without DNA. The CDR3 extends over 13 amino acids. Per the germline V gene, CDR1 is DFQATT and CDR2 is SNEGSKA (reference sequence).

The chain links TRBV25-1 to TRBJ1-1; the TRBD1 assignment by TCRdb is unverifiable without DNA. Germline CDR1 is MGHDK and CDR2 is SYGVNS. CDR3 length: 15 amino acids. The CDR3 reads CASTAGEATNTEAFF.

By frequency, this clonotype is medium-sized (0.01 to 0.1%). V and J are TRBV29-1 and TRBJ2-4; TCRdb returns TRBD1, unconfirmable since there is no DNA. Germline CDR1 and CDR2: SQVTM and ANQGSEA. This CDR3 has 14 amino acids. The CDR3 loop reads CSVEMGQGPSIQYF.

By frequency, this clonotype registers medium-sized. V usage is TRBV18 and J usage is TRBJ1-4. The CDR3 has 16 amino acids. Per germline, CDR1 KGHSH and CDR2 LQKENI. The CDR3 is CASSPARRATNEKLFF.

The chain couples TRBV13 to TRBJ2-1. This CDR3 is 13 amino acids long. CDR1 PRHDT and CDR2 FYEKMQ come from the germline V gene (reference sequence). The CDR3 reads CASSLPLGYEQFF.

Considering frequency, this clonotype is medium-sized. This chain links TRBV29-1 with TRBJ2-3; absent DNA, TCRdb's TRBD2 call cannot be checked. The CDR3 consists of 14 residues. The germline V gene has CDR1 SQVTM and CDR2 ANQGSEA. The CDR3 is CSVGLAGITDTQYF.

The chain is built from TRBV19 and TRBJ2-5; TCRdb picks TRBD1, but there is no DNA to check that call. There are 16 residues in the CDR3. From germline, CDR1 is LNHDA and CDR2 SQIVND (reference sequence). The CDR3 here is CASSTGTGGTQETQYF.

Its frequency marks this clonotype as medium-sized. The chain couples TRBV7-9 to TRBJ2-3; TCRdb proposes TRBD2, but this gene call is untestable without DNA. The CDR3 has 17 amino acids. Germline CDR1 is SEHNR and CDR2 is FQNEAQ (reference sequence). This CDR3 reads CASSSQAGTDLTDTQYF.

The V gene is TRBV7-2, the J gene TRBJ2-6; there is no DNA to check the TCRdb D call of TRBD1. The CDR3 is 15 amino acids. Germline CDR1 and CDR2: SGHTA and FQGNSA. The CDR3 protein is CASSSPGSGANVLTF.